Listed below are T cell receptor beta chains from one sample, sequenced in a study of blood T cell repertoires in COVID-19. Clones were sequenced by immunoSEQ multiplex PCR, and TCRdb holds only the in-frame ones, with some missing. The sample contains 60,000 to 90,000 clones, approximately 80% of which appear only once. Sequenced: peripheral blood. The source is a man between 60 and 70 years old with active or convalescent COVID-19. CDR3s include the opening cysteine and the closing phenylalanine or tryptophan. A D gene is named only where the DNA matches it firmly. The size of a clone is reported for some rows only, either as once, few or many, or as a class for expanded clones.

j_gene,d_gene,v_gene,abundance,CDR3aa,CDR3nt
TRBJ1-5,TRBD1,TRBV2,NA,CASSDVGQGYGQPQHF,TGTGCCAGCAGTGACGTGGGACAGGGATACGGTCAGCCCCAGCATTTT
TRBJ1-2,NA,TRBV6-5,NA,CASSYSTGPGLGYTF,TGTGCCAGCAGTTACTCGACCGGGCCTGGACTCGGCTACACCTTC
TRBJ1-3,NA,TRBV6-5,NA,CASTYSSTIYF,TGTGCCAGCACCTACAGCTCGACCATATATTTT
TRBJ2-1,NA,TRBV9,NA,CASSTGVYNEQFF,TGTGCCAGCAGCACGGGAGTATACAATGAGCAGTTCTTC
TRBJ1-2,NA,TRBV5-5,NA,CASSLDIGRNYGYTF,TGTGCCAGCAGCTTGGATATAGGGAGAAACTATGGCTACACCTTC
TRBJ2-2,TRBD1,TRBV27,NA,CASSWGQGVTGELFF,TGTGCCAGCAGTTGGGGACAGGGGGTCACCGGGGAGCTGTTTTTT
TRBJ2-2,TRBD2,TRBV23-1,NA,CASSQSSLAGYTGELFF,TGCGCCAGCAGTCAATCGTCGCTAGCGGGTTACACCGGGGAGCTGTTTTTT
TRBJ2-5,TRBD2,TRBV5-4,NA,CASGSLAGGKETQYF,TGTGCCAGCGGCTCACTAGCGGGGGGTAAAGAGACCCAGTACTTC
TRBJ2-1,TRBD1,TRBV5-1,NA,CASRSLDRNNEQFF,TGCGCCAGCCGCTCATTGGACAGGAACAATGAGCAGTTCTTC
TRBJ1-1,NA,TRBV30,NA,CAWTKVARTEAFF,TGTGCCTGGACCAAGGTCGCGAGGACTGAAGCTTTCTTT
TRBJ2-1,NA,TRBV9,NA,CASSVGSDNEQFF,TGTGCCAGCAGCGTGGGCTCGGACAATGAGCAGTTCTTC
TRBJ2-3,TRBD1,TRBV5-1,NA,CASSLGTVASTDTQYF,TGCGCCAGCAGCTTAGGGACAGTAGCTAGCACAGATACGCAGTATTTT
TRBJ2-3,TRBD1,TRBV6-4,NA,CASSSGGIRTDTQYF,TGTGCCAGCAGTTCAGGGGGAATTCGCACAGATACGCAGTATTTT
TRBJ2-1,TRBD1,TRBV5-5,NA,CASSITLTGGSYNEQFF,TGTGCCAGCAGTATTACACTGACAGGGGGCTCCTACAATGAGCAGTTCTTC
TRBJ2-2,TRBD2,TRBV4-3,NA,CASSQERTAGADTGELFF,TGCGCCAGCAGCCAAGAGAGAACAGCGGGGGCAGACACCGGGGAGCTGTTTTTT
TRBJ2-2,TRBD2,TRBV7-3,few,CASSLSLAGTTGELFF,TGTGCCAGCAGCTTAAGTCTAGCGGGGACGACCGGGGAGCTGTTTTTT
TRBJ2-5,TRBD2,TRBV2,NA,CASSPRVAGGETQYF,TGTGCCAGCAGTCCCCGGGTAGCGGGGGGGGAGACCCAGTACTTC
TRBJ2-3,NA,TRBV9,NA,CASSVGRRARASPDTQYF,TGTGCCAGCAGCGTAGGCCGGCGGGCTAGAGCCTCTCCAGATACGCAGTATTTT
TRBJ1-1,NA,TRBV12-3/TRBV12-4,NA,CASSLLVPEAFF,TGTGCCAGCAGTTTATTAGTTCCTGAAGCTTTCTTT
TRBJ2-7,NA,TRBV19,NA,CASSTPRESTYEQYF,TGTGCCAGTAGTACCCCCCGGGAGTCGACTTACGAGCAGTACTTC
TRBJ2-1,TRBD1,TRBV19,NA,CASKGMNRGRRDNEQFF,TGTGCCAGTAAAGGGATGAACAGGGGGCGACGGGACAATGAGCAGTTCTTC
TRBJ1-1,NA,TRBV19,NA,CASTLSGRGTMNTEAFF,TGTGCCAGTACCCTTTCCGGCAGGGGCACTATGAACACTGAAGCTTTCTTT
TRBJ1-1,TRBD1,TRBV10-3,NA,CATQDRGLKGTEAFF,TGTGCCACCCAAGACAGGGGACTCAAAGGCACTGAAGCTTTCTTT
TRBJ2-3,TRBD2,TRBV10-3,NA,CAISESKLGLAGVSTDTQYF,TGTGCCATCAGTGAGTCGAAATTAGGACTAGCGGGGGTCTCCACAGATACGCAGTATTTT
TRBJ2-7,NA,TRBV6-2/TRBV6-3,NA,CASSSAARTERYEQYF,TGTGCCAGCAGTTCCGCGGCTAGGACAGAGAGGTACGAGCAGTACTTC
TRBJ2-5,TRBD2,TRBV6-5,NA,CATTSGKETQYF,TGTGCCACCACTAGCGGTAAAGAGACCCAGTACTTC
TRBJ1-6,NA,TRBV5-4,NA,CASSPDSSSYNSPLHF,TGTGCCAGCAGCCCGGACAGTAGCTCCTATAATTCACCCCTCCACTTT
TRBJ2-7,NA,TRBV7-9,NA,CASRDRRALSYEQYF,TGTGCCAGCAGAGATAGGAGGGCGTTGTCCTACGAGCAGTACTTC
TRBJ2-3,NA,TRBV3-1/TRBV3-2,few,CASSQTPTPSGTDTQYF,TGTGCCAGCAGCCAGACCCCTACTCCTAGCGGCACAGATACGCAGTATTTT
TRBJ1-2,NA,TRBV19,NA,CASSIGQSRAYGYTF,TGTGCCAGTAGTATTGGACAGTCCAGAGCTTATGGCTACACCTTC
TRBJ1-4,NA,TRBV21-1,NA,CASSTPGQGLATNEKLFF,TGTGCCAGCAGCACTCCGGGACAGGGCCTTGCAACTAATGAAAAACTGTTTTTT
TRBJ1-2,TRBD1,TRBV29-1,few,CSVPGQGTIYGYTF,TGCAGCGTACCGGGACAGGGTACCATCTATGGCTACACCTTC
TRBJ1-6,TRBD1,TRBV7-8,NA,CASSLGQDRGPLHF,TGTGCCAGCAGCTTGGGACAGGATAGGGGACCCCTCCACTTT
TRBJ1-1,TRBD1,TRBV19,NA,CASSQGAAEAFF,TGTGCCAGTAGCCAGGGGGCGGCTGAAGCTTTCTTT
TRBJ2-7,TRBD2,TRBV4-2,NA,CASSQVVGRGRLYEQYF,TGTGCCAGCAGCCAAGTAGTAGGGAGGGGAAGGCTTTACGAGCAGTACTTC
TRBJ1-5,NA,TRBV6-2/TRBV6-3,medium-sized,CASSYGGPGPPQHF,TGTGCCAGCAGTTACGGAGGGCCCGGCCCGCCCCAGCATTTT
TRBJ1-6,NA,TRBV5-6,NA,CASSLKQPSSYNSPLHF,TGTGCCAGCAGCTTGAAACAGCCGAGCTCCTATAATTCACCCCTCCACTTT
TRBJ2-1,TRBD2,TRBV9,NA,CASSITSGSYNEQFF,TGTGCCAGCAGCATAACTAGCGGGTCCTACAATGAGCAGTTCTTC
TRBJ1-2,NA,TRBV7-2,NA,CASSPARNYGYTF,TGTGCCAGCAGCCCCGCACGGAACTATGGCTACACCTTC
TRBJ1-1,TRBD1,TRBV5-8,NA,CASRVETGGRTEAFF,TGTGCCAGCAGGGTTGAGACAGGGGGGCGGACTGAAGCTTTCTTT
TRBJ1-6,NA,TRBV7-8,NA,CASSLRNSPLHF,TGTGCCAGCAGCCTGAGAAATTCACCCCTCCACTTT